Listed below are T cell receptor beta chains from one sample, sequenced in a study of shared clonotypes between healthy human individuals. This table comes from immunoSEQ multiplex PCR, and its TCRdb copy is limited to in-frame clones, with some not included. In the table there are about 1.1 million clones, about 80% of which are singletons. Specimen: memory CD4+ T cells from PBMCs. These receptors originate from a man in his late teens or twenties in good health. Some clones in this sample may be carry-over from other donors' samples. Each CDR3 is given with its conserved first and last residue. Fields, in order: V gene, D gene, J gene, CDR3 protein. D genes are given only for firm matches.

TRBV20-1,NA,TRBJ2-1,CSARDQSQFF
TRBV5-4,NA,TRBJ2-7,CASSVRRGGDSSYEQYF
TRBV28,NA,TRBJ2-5,CASSSTRDGETQYF
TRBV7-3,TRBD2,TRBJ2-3,CASSPGGRIVGDTQYF
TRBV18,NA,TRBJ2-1,CASSPLGVARSYNEQFF
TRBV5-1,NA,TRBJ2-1,CASSTSSYNEQFF
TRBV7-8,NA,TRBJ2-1,CASSLDPDNEQFF
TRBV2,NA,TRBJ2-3,CASSGSGSQYF
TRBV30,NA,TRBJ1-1,CAWSVGGWAEAFF
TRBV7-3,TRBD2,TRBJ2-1,CASSFARWAGDRNEQFF
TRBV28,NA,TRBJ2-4,CASSSGARAKNIQYF
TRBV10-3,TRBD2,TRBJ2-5,CAIGAGERETQYF
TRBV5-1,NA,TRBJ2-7,CASSTGGDSRGREQYF
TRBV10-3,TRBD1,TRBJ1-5,CAISELQGGQPQHF
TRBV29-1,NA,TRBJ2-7,CSAAFIGYEQYF
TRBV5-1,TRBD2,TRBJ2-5,CASRRTVAGVAETQYF
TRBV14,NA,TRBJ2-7,CASSRSRGSYEQYF
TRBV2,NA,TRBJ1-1,CASSTRRGLNTEAFF
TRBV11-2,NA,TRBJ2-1,CASSLFGALYNEQFF
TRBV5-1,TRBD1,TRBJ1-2,CASSSKTGEDYGYTF
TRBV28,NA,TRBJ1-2,CASSRMDRGYGYTF
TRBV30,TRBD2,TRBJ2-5,CACQGLAGGPREQYF
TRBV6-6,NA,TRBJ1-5,CASTTRDNQPQHF
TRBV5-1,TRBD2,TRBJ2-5,CASSLGSASGAQETQYF
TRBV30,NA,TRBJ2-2,CAWSTSGSQFDTGELFF
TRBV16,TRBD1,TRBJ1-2,CASRLGQGYGYTF
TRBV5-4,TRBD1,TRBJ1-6,CASSLTQGANSPLHF
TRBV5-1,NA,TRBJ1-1,CASSFDLHHEAFF
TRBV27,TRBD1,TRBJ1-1,CASTAIPRGALAFF